Listed below are T cell receptor beta chains from one sample, sequenced in a study of immune evolution from preneoplasia to lung adenocarcinoma. Sequencing used immunoSEQ multiplex PCR; TCRdb keeps in-frame clones, though not all of them. This table holds some 1,700 clones, around 78% found once. The sequencing sample was made of FFPE atypical adenomatous hyperplasia tissue from the lung. These receptors were taken from a person between 65 and 79 years old with lung adenocarcinoma. Each CDR3 is given with its conserved first and last residue. Each record gives: V gene, D gene, J gene, CDR3 protein, CDR3 DNA. A D gene is named only where the DNA matches it firmly.

TRBV19	TRBD1	TRBJ2-3	CATRDRGPPTSTDTQYF	TGTGCCACCCGGGACAGGGGGCCACCCACTAGCACAGATACGCAGTATTTT
TRBV6-5	.	TRBJ1-2	CASKDSADGYTF	TGTGCCAGCAAGGACAGCGCGGATGGCTACACCTTC
TRBV11-2	.	TRBJ1-6	CASSGENSPLHF	TGTGCCAGCAGCGGAGAAAATTCACCCCTCCACTTT
TRBV30	TRBD2	TRBJ2-7	CAWSWTSGSEEQYF	TGTGCCTGGAGTTGGACTAGCGGGAGTGAGGAGCAGTACTTC
TRBV7-2	.	TRBJ2-7	CASSRTGYEQYF	TGTGCCAGCAGCCGTACAGGTTACGAGCAGTACTTC
TRBV5-6	.	TRBJ2-7	CASSRGSINWQYF	TGTGCCAGCAGCAGAGGGTCGATAAACTGGCAGTACTTC
TRBV28	TRBD2	TRBJ2-4	CASRGLAGVRTKNIQYF	TGTGCCAGCAGAGGACTAGCGGGAGTACGGACCAAAAACATTCAGTACTTC
TRBV7-8	.	TRBJ2-3	CASSFTSPGADTQYF	TGTGCCAGCAGCTTTACTTCTCCTGGGGCAGATACGCAGTATTTT
TRBV10-1	.	TRBJ1-5	CASSESTGRPQHF	TGCGCCAGCAGTGAGTCGACTGGGAGACCCCAGCATTTT
TRBV28	TRBD2	TRBJ2-3	CASTQIAGGTDTQYF	TGTGCCAGCACTCAGATAGCGGGAGGCACAGATACGCAGTATTTT
TRBV11-2	TRBD2	TRBJ2-7	CASSPGTSGYEQYF	TGTGCCAGCAGCCCCGGGACTAGCGGTTACGAGCAGTACTTC